The subject of this entry is one T cell receptor (beta chain). This record comes from a study of tumor-infiltrating lymphocytes in oesophageal squamous cell carcinoma. Using its own MiXCR run on the PCR reads, TCRdb lists one record per CDR3 protein. The sample yields 9,000 to 13,000 distinct CDR3 sequences, around three fifths seen once. Trimming took off 0 bases at V and 3 bases at J, with 6 bases between the two ends. Germline V CDR1 and CDR2: SGHTA, FQGTGA. CDR3 length: 14 amino acids. Sequences were obtained from esophageal tumor tissue. The clonotype was recovered from a male donor with esophageal squamous cell carcinoma. The V and J genes are TRBV7-3 and TRBJ2-1; no reliable D call. The CDR3 loop is CASSLTADYNEQFF. The CDR3 DNA sequence: TGTGCCAGCAGCTTAACTGCAGACTACAATGAGCAGTTCTTC.